A single sample gave rise to the 4 T cell receptor beta chains below, sequenced in a study of T-cell memory formation after mild COVID-19. TCRdb itself ran the 5' RACE reads through MiXCR, one entry per CDR3 protein. This table holds 250,000 or so distinct CDR3 sequences, under 20% found once. Sequences were obtained from PBMCs or a T cell subset sorted from them (not recorded which). Receptors originate from a man younger than 35 who had mild COVID-19 (a few samples of this study predate the infection). Cell type and time point are not known.

Comment on this clonotype: A read error may account for a junction end that differs from germline. The V and J genes are TRBV10-3 and TRBJ2-7; maybe TRBD2 (6 bases). The length of the CDR3 is 11 residues. From germline, CDR1 is ENHRY and CDR2 SYGVKD. CDR3 nucleotide sequence: TGTGCGAGCGGACCGGACTACAAGCAGTACTTC. Its translation: CASGPDYKQYF.

This chain joins TRBV11-2 and TRBJ2-5; D remains unclear. The V gene lost 6 bases and the J gene lost 1 base, with 6 bases spanning the gap. The germline CDR1 and CDR2 sequences are SGHAT and FQNNGV. The CDR3 spans 12 residues. The CDR3 sequence: CASSRAQETQYF. CDR3 bases: TGTGCCAGCAGTCGGGCCCAAGAGACCCAGTACTTC.

This clonotype came up a few times. The rearrangement links TRBV20-1 to TRBJ2-2; D not resolved. The V end was cut by 3 bases, the J end by 4 bases, with 9 bases between. Germline V gene sequence: CDR1 DFQATT, CDR2 SNEGSKA (reference sequence). CDR3 size: 13 residues. The CDR3 region is CSASFSGTGELFF. The CDR3 coding sequence is TGCAGTGCTAGTTTCAGTGGCACCGGGGAGCTGTTTTTT.

This clonotype was observed many times. V usage is TRBV4-1 and J usage is TRBJ2-3; D not certain. The V end lost 0 bases, the J end lost 0 bases, and 10 bases lay between the germline ends. The V gene's germline CDR1 is MGHRA and CDR2 YSYEKL. CDR3 length: 16 residues. The DNA of the CDR3 is TGCGCCAGCAGCCAAGAGGCAGCGCCTAGCACAGATACGCAGTATTTT. It encodes CASSQEAAPSTDTQYF.